Below are 31 T cell receptor beta chains sequenced from a single sample in a study of OX40 agonist ivuxolimab in advanced cancers. The table came from immunoSEQ multiplex PCR; TCRdb's copy has only in-frame clones and leaves some out. The sample records fewer than 80,000 clones, about 87% being singletons. This sample comprised CD4+ or CD8+ T cells sorted from blood, obtained in a trial of the OX40 agonist ivuxolimab. Every receptor here comes from an adult with an advanced solid tumor such as melanoma, head and neck, liver or kidney cancer.

V usage is TRBV5-1 and J usage is TRBJ1-4; D is undetermined. The CDR3 covers 14 residues. The germline V gene encodes CDR1 SGHRS and CDR2 YFSETQ. Trimming shortened V by 0 bases and J by 6 bases, and 9 bases separated the two germline ends. Written as DNA, the CDR3 is TGCGCCAGCAGCTTGGGGGGAGCTCATGAAAAACTGTTTTTT. It translates to CASSLGGAHEKLFF.

The rearrangement links TRBV5-1 to TRBJ2-7; TRBD1 matches at 8 bases. CDR1 is SGHRS and CDR2 is YFSETQ in the germline V gene. Trimming removed 0 bases from V and 7 bases from J; junction bases left unmatched: 3. The CDR3 extends over 13 amino acids. The CDR3 is CASSLDRGTEQYF. The CDR3 DNA is TGCGCCAGCAGCTTGGACAGGGGGACAGAGCAGTACTTC.

The genes are TRBV11-2 and TRBJ2-1; D is uncertain. Deletions cut 0 bases from V and 9 bases from J, with 9 bases between. Germline lookup yields CDR1 SGHAT and CDR2 FQNNGV. The CDR3 runs to 13 residues. CDR3 sequence (DNA): TGTGCCAGCAGCTTAGATCGGCGGTCTGAGCAGTTCTTC. This sequence encodes CASSLDRRSEQFF.

This clone was observed once. The CDR3 sequence is CASSQDRSPKGYEQYF. CDR3 DNA: TGTGCCAGCAGCCAAGATCGCAGTCCGAAGGGGTACGAGCAGTACTTC. This chain connects TRBV4-2 to TRBJ2-7; TRBD1 is a possible D gene (5 bases). The CDR3 sequence is 16 residues long. V was trimmed by 0 bases and J by 4 bases, leaving 16 bases between them. Per germline, CDR1 LGHNA and CDR2 YNFKEQ.

The V gene is TRBV18, the J gene TRBJ1-5; D is perhaps TRBD1 (6 bases). CDR3 length: 14 residues. V lost 3 bases, J lost 2 bases, and 8 bases lay in between. Germline loops: CDR1 KGHSH, CDR2 LQKENI. The DNA for the CDR3 is TGTGCCAGCTCACCGACAGGTGGCAATCAGCCCCAGCATTTT. This gives the protein CASSPTGGNQPQHF.

The chain links TRBV27 to TRBJ1-2; maybe TRBD1 (5 bases). Trimming removed 7 bases at V and 1 base at J, with 16 bases between. The CDR3 loop spans 15 amino acids. From germline, CDR1 is MNHEY and CDR2 SMNVEV (reference sequence). In DNA form, the CDR3 reads TGTGCCAGCACCTACCAGGGAGGGAATAACTATGGCTACACCTTC. Encoded protein: CASTYQGGNNYGYTF.

This clone occurred once. The rearrangement uses TRBV5-1 and TRBJ1-5; D is undetermined. CDR3 length: 14 residues. Germline CDR1 is SGHRS and CDR2 is YFSETQ. The V gene lost 4 bases and the J gene lost 3 bases, with 11 bases spanning the gap. CDR3 loop: CASSPGSINQPQHF. For the CDR3, the DNA is TGCGCCAGCAGCCCTGGGTCAATCAATCAGCCCCAGCATTTT.

The gene calls are TRBV11-2 and TRBJ1-4, with TRBD1 identical over 8 bases. The CDR3 totals 15 residues. V lost 4 bases and J lost 5; bases outside the gene matches: 6. Germline CDR1 reads SGHAT; CDR2 reads FQNNGV. CDR3 region: CASSSSDRVNEKLFF. The CDR3 DNA reads as TGTGCCAGCAGCTCCTCGGACAGGGTAAATGAAAAACTGTTTTTT.

This clone was counted a single time. The V and J genes are TRBV18 and TRBJ2-7; TRBD1 matches 9 bases. The CDR3 runs 13 residues. The germline CDR1 and CDR2 sequences are KGHSH and LQKENI. The V and J ends lost 6 bases and 5 bases, in that order; junction bases with no gene match: 5. The CDR3 reads CASSGQGRDEQYF. DNA of the CDR3: TGTGCCAGCTCGGGACAGGGAAGGGACGAGCAGTACTTC.

The chain employs TRBV11-3 and TRBJ2-3, with D perhaps being TRBD1 or TRBD2 (5 bases each). V gave up 4 bases and J gave up 2 bases, with 7 bases separating them. CDR1 is SGHNT, CDR2 YENEEA, per germline. This CDR3 region has 13 residues. The CDR3 DNA sequence: TGTGCCAGCAGCTCCGGGGCCACAGATACGCAGTATTTT. Amino acid sequence: CASSSGATDTQYF.

The V gene is TRBV30, the J gene TRBJ2-1; 7 positions match TRBD1. The CDR3 is made up of 15 amino acids. Trimming removed 2 bases from V and 3 bases from J; junction bases left unmatched: 7. Per germline, CDR1 GTSNPN and CDR2 SVGIG (reference sequence). The CDR3 DNA follows: TGTGCCTGGAGTTTGAGGGGGCTGGTCTACAATGAGCAGTTCTTC. Translating gives CAWSLRGLVYNEQFF.

V and J are TRBV15 and TRBJ1-4; TRBD1 matches 11 bases. The germline V gene encodes CDR1 LNHNV and CDR2 YYDKDF (reference sequence). CDR3 size: 16 residues. The trim removed 6 bases at V and 7 bases at J, leaving 10 bases unmatched. The CDR3, as DNA: TGTGCCACCAGTTTGGGACAGGGGGGTTTTAGTGAAAAACTGTTTTTT. The encoded protein is CATSLGQGGFSEKLFF.

The chain recombines TRBV20-1 with TRBJ1-2, with D unresolved. V was clipped by 1 base and J by 6 bases, with 6 bases between them. Germline loops: CDR1 DFQATT, CDR2 SNEGSKA (reference sequence). CDR3 length: 11 amino acids. The CDR3 protein is CSARVENGYTF. In DNA, the CDR3 is TGCAGTGCTAGAGTCGAGAATGGCTACACCTTC.

The chain combines TRBV6-5 with TRBJ2-7; 9 bases align to TRBD2. The V gene end was trimmed by 4 bases and the J gene end by 4 bases; junction bases not matched to a gene: 8. Germline CDR1 is MNHEY and CDR2 is SVGAGI. The CDR3 sequence is 15 residues long. The CDR3 reads CASSFRLAGSYEQYF. CDR3 DNA: TGTGCCAGCAGTTTTAGGCTAGCGGGGTCTTACGAGCAGTACTTC.

This chain uses TRBV29-1 with TRBJ2-1, with 7 bases that match TRBD2. The CDR3 loop spans 14 amino acids. The ends lost 3 bases at V and 5 bases at J; junction bases unmatched: 7. Germline V gives CDR1 SQVTM, CDR2 ANQGSEA. As DNA, the CDR3 is TGCAGCGTTGATATGTCGGGGGGAAACAATGAGCAGTTCTTC. Translation gives CSVDMSGGNNEQFF.

The rearrangement links TRBV5-1 to TRBJ2-5; D might be TRBD1 (5 bases). V lost 2 bases, J lost 3 bases, and 11 bases lay in between. The length of the CDR3 is 14 residues. The germline CDR1 and CDR2 sequences are SGHRS and YFSETQ. This CDR3 reads CASSFGSREETQYF. The CDR3 bases are TGCGCCAGCAGCTTTGGGTCCAGGGAAGAGACCCAGTACTTC.

As DNA, the CDR3 is TGCGCCAGCAGCCAAGGGTCTAGCGGGGAATTTGGGACCCAGTACTTC. Translating it yields CASSQGSSGEFGTQYF. The chain combines TRBV4-1 with TRBJ2-5; 9 bases agree with TRBD2. Unmatched junction bases numbered 10, after V lost 1 base and J lost 7 bases. This CDR3 is built from 16 residues. Per the germline V gene, CDR1 is MGHRA and CDR2 is YSYEKL.

The chain uses TRBV5-1 and TRBJ2-7, with 10 bases lining up with TRBD1. The junction had 5 bases not matched to a gene; V was cut back by 4 bases and J by 4 bases. Germline loops: CDR1 SGHRS, CDR2 YFSETQ. This CDR3 has 14 amino acids. CDR3 in amino acids: CASSRGQGMYEQYF. CDR3 DNA sequence: TGCGCCAGCAGCCGGGGACAGGGGATGTACGAGCAGTACTTC.

The chain joins TRBV28 to TRBJ2-3, with D perhaps being TRBD1 or TRBD2 (5 bases each). The CDR3 loop spans 16 amino acids. Germline CDR1 MDHEN, CDR2 SYDVKM. The V and J ends lost 3 bases and 4 bases respectively, with 17 bases between them. The CDR3 protein is CASSLPGRSAPDTQYF. For the CDR3, the DNA is TGTGCCAGCAGTTTGCCGGGACGCTCAGCCCCAGATACGCAGTATTTT.

The CDR3 nucleotides are TGTGCCACCAGCTTCGGAGGATCTTTCTACGAGCAGTACTTC. Amino acid sequence: CATSFGGSFYEQYF. This chain links TRBV15 with TRBJ2-7; D is perhaps TRBD2 (5 bases). The CDR3 has 14 amino acids. V dropped 5 bases and J dropped 3 bases, with 14 bases sitting between them. The germline CDR1 and CDR2 sequences are LNHNV and YYDKDF (reference sequence).

The V gene is TRBV2, the J gene TRBJ2-7, with 12 bases aligning to TRBD1. The CDR3 runs 15 residues. With V trimmed by 4 bases and J by 9 bases, 10 bases remained unmatched. The germline V gene has CDR1 SNHLY and CDR2 FYNNEI. As DNA, the CDR3 is TGTGCCAGCAGTGTAACCCGGGACAGGGGGCAGGGGCAGTACTTC. This gives the protein CASSVTRDRGQGQYF.

The chain is built from TRBV18 and TRBJ2-3; TRBD2 is a possible D gene (6 bases). The CDR3 consists of 11 residues. The germline V gene has CDR1 KGHSH and CDR2 LQKENI. V lost 7 bases to trimming and J lost 6 bases, with 8 bases between them. The CDR3 spells CASLSGDTQYF. CDR3 nucleotides: TGTGCCAGCTTGAGCGGGGATACGCAGTATTTT.

The rearrangement links TRBV9 to TRBJ2-5; 13 bases match TRBD2. There are 20 residues in the CDR3. The V gene end was trimmed by 4 bases and the J gene end by 0 bases; junction bases not matched to a gene: 15. Germline-derived CDR1 and CDR2 are SGDLS and YYNGEE. The DNA of the CDR3 is TGTGCCAGCAGCACAACCGGGACTAGCGGGGCCGCAGGGGACCAAGAGACCCAGTACTTC. Amino acids: CASSTTGTSGAAGDQETQYF.

The sample holds one count of this clone. This chain uses TRBV5-1 with TRBJ2-1, with 7 bases matching TRBD1. The V gene end was trimmed by 4 bases and the J gene end by 5 bases; junction bases not matched to a gene: 3. Germline CDR1 and CDR2: SGHRS and YFSETQ. The CDR3 spans 13 residues. The DNA for the CDR3 is TGCGCCAGCAGCACCGACAGGGACAATGAGCAGTTCTTC. Encoded protein: CASSTDRDNEQFF.

V gene TRBV28 combines with J gene TRBJ1-2, with a weak D call TRBD1 (5 bases). CDR3 size: 13 residues. Trimming cost V 3 bases and J 7 bases, with 12 bases left between them. The germline V gene encodes CDR1 MDHEN and CDR2 SYDVKM. CDR3 nucleotide sequence: TGTGCCAGCAGTTTCGGTCGACAGTCTGGCTACACCTTC. This codes for CASSFGRQSGYTF.

The rearrangement uses TRBV14 and TRBJ2-7; D uncertain. The V end was cut by 4 bases, the J end by 7 bases, with 14 bases between. The CDR3 totals 13 residues. Germline V CDR1 and CDR2: SGHDN, FVKESK. CDR3 sequence: CASSPQYGGEQYF. CDR3 DNA: TGTGCCAGCAGCCCCCAGTATGGTGGGGAGCAGTACTTC.

The chain recombines TRBV19 with TRBJ2-2; 13 nucleotides line up with TRBD2. Germline assignment: CDR1 LNHDA and CDR2 SQIVND (reference sequence). The CDR3 is 18 residues long. V dropped 7 bases and J dropped 2; count of bases not matched to a gene: 10. CDR3 sequence: CASIGGTSGTFNTGELFF. In DNA, the CDR3 is TGTGCCAGTATCGGTGGGACTAGCGGGACCTTTAACACCGGGGAGCTGTTTTTT.

The V gene is TRBV27, the J gene TRBJ1-2, with 10 bases fitting TRBD1. V lost 5 bases, J lost 5 bases, and 11 bases stayed unmatched. Germline lookup yields CDR1 MNHEY and CDR2 SMNVEV (reference sequence). The CDR3 has 16 amino acids. Here the CDR3 DNA reads TGTGCCAGCAGTCCACCGATTGGACAGGGGGGTTATGGCTACACCTTC. Translating it yields CASSPPIGQGGYGYTF.

This rearrangement joins TRBV30 to TRBJ1-5, with D uncertain. V was trimmed by 4 bases and J by 3 bases, leaving 10 bases between them. This CDR3 contains 13 residues. CDR1 and CDR2 from the germline V gene are GTSNPN and SVGIG (reference sequence). DNA of the CDR3: TGTGCCTGGAATACCGGACCCAATCAGCCCCAGCATTTT. Residues: CAWNTGPNQPQHF. Variable domain in full (rest from reference TRBV30 and TRBJ1-5): SQTIHQWPATLVQPVGSPLSLECTVEGTSNPNLYWYRQAAGRGLQLLFYSVGIGQISSEVPQNLSASRPQDRQFILSSKKLLLSDSGFYLCAWNTGPNQPQHFGDGTRLSIL.

The gene calls are TRBV4-2 and TRBJ1-5; tentative D call: TRBD1 (5 bases). Trimming took 1 base from V and 6 from J, leaving 16 bases between them. The germline gives CDR1 LGHNA, CDR2 YNFKEQ. The CDR3 loop spans 16 amino acids. Here the CDR3 DNA reads TGTGCCAGCAGCCAAGTCGGGGGTGAGGTTTCTCAGCCCCAGCATTTT. Its translation is CASSQVGGEVSQPQHF.

CDR3 in amino acids: CASSLSPRYGYTF. CDR3 coding DNA: TGTGCCAGCAGCCTTTCACCTAGGTATGGCTACACCTTC. The chain uses TRBV27 and TRBJ1-2; D unresolved. Trimming removed 6 bases from V and 5 bases from J, with 13 bases in between. The CDR3 has 13 amino acids. Germline CDR1 and CDR2: MNHEY and SMNVEV (reference sequence).